This is a list of T cell receptor beta chains from one sample in a study of cytomegalovirus exposure and HLA in healthy donors. The repertoire was sequenced with immunoSEQ multiplex PCR; TCRdb's copy has only in-frame clones and lacks some. The data contain fewer than 250,000 clones, more than 70% of them singletons. Sequencing was carried out using PBMCs. The receptors originated from a man younger than 45 in good health and CMV-seropositive. The CDR3 runs from the conserved cysteine through the conserved F or W. A D gene is named only where the DNA matches it firmly. A clone size is listed for some rows: how often the clone was seen (once, few, many), or a class if it is expanded.

CDR3 length: 15
clone size: once
D gene: TRBD1
J gene: TRBJ1-5
V gene: TRBV15
CDR3 protein: CATSRDIGGYQPQHF
CDR3 DNA: TGTGCCACCAGCAGAGATATAGGGGGCTATCAGCCCCAGCATTTT

CDR3 length: 15
clone size: .
D gene: .
J gene: TRBJ2-1
V gene: TRBV6-1
CDR3 protein: CASSEMTDPYNEQFF
CDR3 DNA: TGTGCCAGCAGTGAAATGACAGATCCTTACAATGAGCAGTTCTTC

CDR3 length: 13
clone size: .
D gene: .
J gene: TRBJ1-2
V gene: TRBV27
CDR3 protein: CASSLSGPGGYTF
CDR3 DNA: TGTGCCAGCAGTTTATCTGGGCCCGGTGGCTACACCTTC

CDR3 length: 16
clone size: .
D gene: TRBD1
J gene: TRBJ1-2
V gene: TRBV4-3
CDR3 protein: CASSQGDRKNNYGYTF
CDR3 DNA: TGCGCCAGCAGCCAAGGGGACAGGAAGAATAACTATGGCTACACCTTC

CDR3 length: 14
clone size: .
D gene: .
J gene: TRBJ1-3
V gene: TRBV19
CDR3 protein: CASPGPSSGNTIYF
CDR3 DNA: TGTGCCAGCCCAGGCCCGAGCTCTGGAAACACCATATATTTT

CDR3 length: 16
clone size: .
D gene: .
J gene: TRBJ2-2
V gene: TRBV6-6
CDR3 protein: CASSYSSVMSAGELFF
CDR3 DNA: TGTGCCAGCAGTTACTCTTCAGTTATGAGCGCGGGGGAGCTGTTTTTT

CDR3 length: 13
clone size: .
D gene: .
J gene: TRBJ2-5
V gene: TRBV6-1
CDR3 protein: CASSQRLGEAQYF
CDR3 DNA: TGTGCCAGCAGTCAACGACTAGGAGAGGCCCAGTACTTC

CDR3 length: 18
clone size: .
D gene: .
J gene: TRBJ2-6
V gene: TRBV9
CDR3 protein: CASSENRALISGANVLTF
CDR3 DNA: TGTGCCAGCAGCGAGAACAGGGCCCTCATCTCTGGGGCCAACGTCCTGACTTTC

CDR3 length: 16
clone size: .
D gene: .
J gene: TRBJ2-3
V gene: TRBV4-3
CDR3 protein: CASSQESDRGRDTQYF
CDR3 DNA: TGCGCCAGCAGCCAAGAATCGGATCGTGGGAGGGATACGCAGTATTTT

CDR3 length: 13
clone size: few
D gene: TRBD2
J gene: TRBJ2-7
V gene: TRBV6-1
CDR3 protein: CASREGLSYEQYF
CDR3 DNA: TGTGCCAGCCGGGAGGGACTATCCTACGAGCAGTACTTC

CDR3 length: 13
clone size: .
D gene: .
J gene: TRBJ2-7
V gene: TRBV29-1
CDR3 protein: CSVEDRNSRQQYF
CDR3 DNA: TGCAGCGTTGAAGATCGTAACAGTCGCCAGCAGTACTTC

CDR3 length: 15
clone size: .
D gene: .
J gene: TRBJ2-5
V gene: TRBV18
CDR3 protein: CASSPRPDSSETQYF
CDR3 DNA: TGTGCCAGCTCACCACGTCCGGACAGTTCTGAGACCCAGTACTTC

CDR3 length: 18
clone size: .
D gene: TRBD1
J gene: TRBJ2-7
V gene: TRBV7-6
CDR3 protein: CASSLEPLTGGSSYEQYF
CDR3 DNA: TGTGCCAGCAGCTTAGAACCATTGACAGGGGGGAGCTCCTACGAGCAGTACTTC

CDR3 length: 12
clone size: .
D gene: .
J gene: TRBJ2-3
V gene: TRBV10-3
CDR3 protein: CAISVAPDTQYF
CDR3 DNA: TGTGCCATCAGTGTAGCCCCAGATACGCAGTATTTT

CDR3 length: 16
clone size: once
D gene: .
J gene: TRBJ2-7
V gene: TRBV13
CDR3 protein: CASSLSLFGVSGEQYF
CDR3 DNA: TGTGCCAGCAGCTTAAGCCTCTTCGGGGTCTCGGGGGAGCAGTACTTC

CDR3 length: 16
clone size: .
D gene: TRBD2
J gene: TRBJ2-1
V gene: TRBV28
CDR3 protein: CASSSGLAGGRNEQFF
CDR3 DNA: TGTGCCAGCAGTTCAGGACTAGCGGGGGGGAGAAATGAGCAGTTCTTC

CDR3 length: 17
clone size: .
D gene: TRBD2
J gene: TRBJ2-7
V gene: TRBV5-6
CDR3 protein: CASSLDSVGWPRGGQYF
CDR3 DNA: TGTGCCAGCAGCTTGGATTCGGTGGGCTGGCCCCGCGGGGGGCAGTACTTC

CDR3 length: 14
clone size: .
D gene: TRBD2
J gene: TRBJ2-7
V gene: TRBV14
CDR3 protein: CASSLGLAGEKQYF
CDR3 DNA: TGTGCCAGCAGCCTTGGACTAGCGGGTGAGAAGCAGTACTTC

CDR3 length: 14
clone size: .
D gene: .
J gene: TRBJ2-3
V gene: TRBV19
CDR3 protein: CASRNPGSTDTQYF
CDR3 DNA: TGTGCCAGTAGGAACCCAGGGTCCACAGATACGCAGTATTTT

CDR3 length: 14
clone size: .
D gene: .
J gene: TRBJ2-1
V gene: TRBV11-3
CDR3 protein: CASSSQGTSNEQFF
CDR3 DNA: TGTGCCAGCAGCTCACAGGGGACTAGCAATGAGCAGTTCTTC

CDR3 length: 12
clone size: .
D gene: .
J gene: TRBJ1-2
V gene: TRBV6-5
CDR3 protein: CASSWQGGGYTF
CDR3 DNA: TGTGCCAGCAGTTGGCAGGGAGGAGGCTACACCTTC

CDR3 length: 16
clone size: few
D gene: TRBD2
J gene: TRBJ2-5
V gene: TRBV5-1
CDR3 protein: CASSQGLAGVRETQYF
CDR3 DNA: TGCGCCAGCAGCCAAGGACTAGCGGGAGTCCGGGAGACCCAGTACTTC

CDR3 length: 15
clone size: .
D gene: TRBD2
J gene: TRBJ2-2
V gene: TRBV9
CDR3 protein: CASSVVREGSGELFF
CDR3 DNA: TGTGCCAGCAGCGTAGTTCGGGAGGGGAGCGGGGAGCTGTTTTTT

CDR3 length: 11
clone size: .
D gene: .
J gene: TRBJ2-5
V gene: TRBV20-1
CDR3 protein: CSASRNKEQYF
CDR3 DNA: TGCAGTGCTAGCCGAAACAAGGAGCAGTACTTC

CDR3 length: 16
clone size: .
D gene: .
J gene: TRBJ2-3
V gene: TRBV25-1
CDR3 protein: CASSEYQGLNADTQYF
CDR3 DNA: TGTGCCAGCAGTGAATATCAGGGATTGAATGCAGATACGCAGTATTTT

CDR3 length: 16
clone size: few
D gene: TRBD1
J gene: TRBJ2-6
V gene: TRBV25-1
CDR3 protein: CASLGTGFSGANVLTF
CDR3 DNA: TGTGCCAGTCTTGGGACAGGGTTCTCTGGGGCCAACGTCCTGACTTTC

CDR3 length: 16
clone size: .
D gene: .
J gene: TRBJ2-1
V gene: TRBV4-3
CDR3 protein: CASSHVPESSYNEQFF
CDR3 DNA: TGCGCCAGCAGCCATGTCCCGGAGAGCTCCTACAATGAGCAGTTCTTC

CDR3 length: 17
clone size: .
D gene: TRBD1
J gene: TRBJ1-1
V gene: TRBV5-1
CDR3 protein: CASSFGQGARMNTEAFF
CDR3 DNA: TGCGCCAGCAGCTTCGGACAGGGGGCTCGTATGAACACTGAAGCTTTCTTT

CDR3 length: 13
clone size: .
D gene: .
J gene: TRBJ1-2
V gene: TRBV9
CDR3 protein: CASSVGGNYGYTF
CDR3 DNA: TGTGCCAGCAGCGTAGGCGGGAACTATGGCTACACCTTC

CDR3 length: 15
clone size: .
D gene: TRBD2
J gene: TRBJ2-3
V gene: TRBV9
CDR3 protein: CASSRTSGSTDTQYF
CDR3 DNA: TGTGCCAGCAGCAGGACTAGCGGGTCCACAGATACGCAGTATTTT

CDR3 length: 14
clone size: few
D gene: TRBD1
J gene: TRBJ2-7
V gene: TRBV5-6
CDR3 protein: CASSQGDRPYEQYF
CDR3 DNA: TGTGCCAGCAGCCAGGGGGACCGCCCCTACGAGCAGTACTTC

CDR3 length: 12
clone size: .
D gene: .
J gene: TRBJ2-1
V gene: TRBV30
CDR3 protein: CAWGLSYNEQFF
CDR3 DNA: TGTGCCTGGGGCCTTTCCTACAATGAGCAGTTCTTC

CDR3 length: 14
clone size: .
D gene: .
J gene: TRBJ2-3
V gene: TRBV6-1
CDR3 protein: CASSLRVYTDTQYF
CDR3 DNA: TGTGCCAGCAGTCTCCGGGTCTACACAGATACGCAGTATTTT

CDR3 length: 15
clone size: .
D gene: .
J gene: TRBJ1-6
V gene: TRBV27
CDR3 protein: CASSLGAVYNSPLHF
CDR3 DNA: TGTGCCAGCAGTTTAGGTGCGGTTTATAATTCACCCCTCCACTTT

CDR3 length: 14
clone size: .
D gene: .
J gene: TRBJ2-2
V gene: TRBV9
CDR3 protein: CASSDPRVTGELFF
CDR3 DNA: TGTGCCAGCAGCGACCCCCGAGTCACCGGGGAGCTGTTTTTT

CDR3 length: 17
clone size: once
D gene: .
J gene: TRBJ1-1
V gene: TRBV4-1
CDR3 protein: CASSRGREIEMNTEAFF
CDR3 DNA: TGCGCCAGCAGCCGCGGCAGGGAAATAGAGATGAACACTGAAGCTTTCTTT

CDR3 length: 17
clone size: .
D gene: TRBD2
J gene: TRBJ2-1
V gene: TRBV9
CDR3 protein: CASSVRGTSGGDNEQFF
CDR3 DNA: TGTGCCAGCAGCGTAAGGGGGACTAGCGGGGGGGACAATGAGCAGTTCTTC

CDR3 length: 16
clone size: .
D gene: .
J gene: TRBJ2-6
V gene: TRBV18
CDR3 protein: CASSPARVSGANVLTF
CDR3 DNA: TGTGCCAGCTCACCAGCTCGGGTTTCTGGGGCCAACGTCCTGACTTTC

CDR3 length: 14
clone size: .
D gene: TRBD1
J gene: TRBJ2-2
V gene: TRBV11-1
CDR3 protein: CASSADRVTGELFF
CDR3 DNA: TGTGCCAGCAGCGCAGACAGGGTAACCGGGGAGCTGTTTTTT

CDR3 length: 16
clone size: .
D gene: TRBD2
J gene: TRBJ2-1
V gene: TRBV6-1
CDR3 protein: CASSEGRGRSYNEQFF
CDR3 DNA: TGTGCCAGCAGTGAGGGGAGGGGAAGGAGTTACAATGAGCAGTTCTTC

CDR3 length: 14
clone size: .
D gene: .
J gene: TRBJ2-7
V gene: TRBV7-8
CDR3 protein: CASSLDFSSYEQYF
CDR3 DNA: TGTGCCAGCAGCTTAGACTTCTCCTCCTACGAGCAGTACTTC

CDR3 length: 15
clone size: .
D gene: TRBD1
J gene: TRBJ2-7
V gene: TRBV28
CDR3 protein: CASSRQGITRYEQYF
CDR3 DNA: TGTGCCAGCAGTCGACAGGGGATTACGCGCTACGAGCAGTACTTC

CDR3 length: 15
clone size: once
D gene: .
J gene: TRBJ1-4
V gene: TRBV19
CDR3 protein: CASSLGGGTTEKLFF
CDR3 DNA: TGTGCCAGTAGTTTGGGGGGGGGCACGACTGAAAAACTGTTTTTT

CDR3 length: 14
clone size: .
D gene: .
J gene: TRBJ2-1
V gene: TRBV21-1
CDR3 protein: CASSKEGRANEQFF
CDR3 DNA: TGTGCCAGCAGCAAAGAGGGGAGGGCCAATGAGCAGTTCTTC